This TCR beta chain was recovered during a study of blood T cell repertoires in COVID-19. Sequenced by immunoSEQ multiplex PCR; TCRdb stores in-frame clones only, minus some. The sample lists tens of thousands of clones; about 80% were seen once. The CDR3 has 14 amino acids. The V segment lost 3 bases and the J segment 5 bases; nucleotides outside the gene matches: 4. Germline V CDR1 and CDR2: SGHRS, YFSETQ. Sample: peripheral blood. This receptor was identified in a woman aged 80 or over with acute or convalescent COVID-19. This rearrangement joins TRBV5-1 to TRBJ2-1, with 8 bases that match TRBD1. DNA for the CDR3: TGCGCCAGCAGCTGGGGACAGGCCCACAATGAGCAGTTCTTC. Translation: CASSWGQAHNEQFF.